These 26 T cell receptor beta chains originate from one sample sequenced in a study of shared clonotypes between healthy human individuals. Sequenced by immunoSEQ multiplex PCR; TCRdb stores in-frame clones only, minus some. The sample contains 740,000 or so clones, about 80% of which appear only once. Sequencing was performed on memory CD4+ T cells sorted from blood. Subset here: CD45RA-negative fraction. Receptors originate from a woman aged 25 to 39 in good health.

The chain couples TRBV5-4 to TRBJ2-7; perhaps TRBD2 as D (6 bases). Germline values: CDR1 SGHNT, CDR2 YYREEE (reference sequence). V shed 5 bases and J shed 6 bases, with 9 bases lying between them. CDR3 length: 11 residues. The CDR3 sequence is CASRKGGEQYF. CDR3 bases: TGTGCCAGCAGGAAGGGAGGCGAGCAGTACTTC. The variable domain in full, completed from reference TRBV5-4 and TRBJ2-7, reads ETGVTQSPTHLIKTRGQQVTLRCSSQSGHNTVSWYQQALGQGPQFIFQYYREEENGRGNFPPRFSGLQFPNYSSELNVNALELDDSALYLCASRKGGEQYFGPGTRLTVT.

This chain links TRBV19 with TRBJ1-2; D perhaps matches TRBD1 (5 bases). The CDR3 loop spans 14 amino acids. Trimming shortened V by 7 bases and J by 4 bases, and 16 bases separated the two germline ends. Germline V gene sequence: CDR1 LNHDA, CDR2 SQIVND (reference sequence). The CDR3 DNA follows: TGTGCCAGTATGCGGCAGGGCGCTTTCTATGGCTACACCTTC. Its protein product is CASMRQGAFYGYTF.

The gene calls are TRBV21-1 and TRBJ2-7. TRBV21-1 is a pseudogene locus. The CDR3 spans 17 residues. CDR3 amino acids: CASSKALVGEPSYEQYF. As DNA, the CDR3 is TGTGCCAGCAGCAAAGCTTTGGTGGGGGAACCCTCCTACGAGCAGTACTTC.

DNA of the CDR3: TGTGCCAGCAGACGACAGGGAGGGGGGAATAGCAATCAGCCCCAGCATTTT. It yields the protein CASRRQGGGNSNQPQHF. The chain uses TRBV28 and TRBJ1-5, with 7 bases lining up with TRBD1. CDR1 and CDR2 from the germline V gene are MDHEN and SYDVKM. The J segment lost 0 bases and the V segment lost 6 bases, leaving 11 bases of the junction unmatched. The CDR3 totals 17 residues.

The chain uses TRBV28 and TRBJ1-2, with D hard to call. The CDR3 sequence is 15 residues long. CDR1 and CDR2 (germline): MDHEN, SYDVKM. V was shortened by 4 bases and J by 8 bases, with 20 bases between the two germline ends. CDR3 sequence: CASSSTSRHVGGYTF. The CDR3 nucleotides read TGTGCCAGCAGTTCCACCTCCCGACATGTCGGGGGCTACACCTTC.

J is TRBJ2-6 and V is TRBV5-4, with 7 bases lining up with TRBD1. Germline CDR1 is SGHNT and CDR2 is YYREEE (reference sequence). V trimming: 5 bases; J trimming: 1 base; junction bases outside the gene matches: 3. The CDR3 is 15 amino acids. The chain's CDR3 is CASSSGQSGANVLTF. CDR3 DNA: TGTGCCAGCAGTTCGGGACAGTCTGGGGCCAACGTCCTGACTTTC.

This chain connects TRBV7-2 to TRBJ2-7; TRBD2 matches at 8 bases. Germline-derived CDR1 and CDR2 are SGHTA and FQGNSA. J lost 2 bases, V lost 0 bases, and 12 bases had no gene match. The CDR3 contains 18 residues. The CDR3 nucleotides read TGTGCCAGCAGCTTAGCCCCACAAGGTCTAGCGGGCCCCTACGAGCAGTACTTC. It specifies CASSLAPQGLAGPYEQYF.

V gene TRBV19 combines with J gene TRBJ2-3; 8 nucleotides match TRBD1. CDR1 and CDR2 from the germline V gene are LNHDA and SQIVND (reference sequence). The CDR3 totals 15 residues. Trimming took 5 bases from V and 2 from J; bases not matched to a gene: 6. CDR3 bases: TGTGCCAGTAGTCCTGACAGGGGATTCACAGATACGCAGTATTTT. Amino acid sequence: CASSPDRGFTDTQYF.

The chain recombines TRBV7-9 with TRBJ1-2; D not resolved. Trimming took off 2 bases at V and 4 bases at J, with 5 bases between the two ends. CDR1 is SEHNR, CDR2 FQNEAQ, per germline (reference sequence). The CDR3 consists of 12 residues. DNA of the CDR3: TGTGCCAGCAGCTTAAAGAGCTATGGCTACACCTTC. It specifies CASSLKSYGYTF.

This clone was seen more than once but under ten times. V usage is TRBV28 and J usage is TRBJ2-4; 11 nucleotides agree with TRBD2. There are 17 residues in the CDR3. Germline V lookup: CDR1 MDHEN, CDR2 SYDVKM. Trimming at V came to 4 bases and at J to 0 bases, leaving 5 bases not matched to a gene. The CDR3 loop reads CASSYLGLAEAKNIQYF. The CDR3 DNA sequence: TGTGCCAGCAGTTACCTGGGACTAGCGGAAGCCAAAAACATTCAGTACTTC.

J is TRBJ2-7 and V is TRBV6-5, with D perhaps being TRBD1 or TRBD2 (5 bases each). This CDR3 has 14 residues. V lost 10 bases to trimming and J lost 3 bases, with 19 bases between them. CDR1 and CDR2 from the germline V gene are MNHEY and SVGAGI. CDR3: CATRDLSHIYEQYF. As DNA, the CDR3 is TGTGCCACCCGGGACCTGAGCCATATCTACGAGCAGTACTTC.

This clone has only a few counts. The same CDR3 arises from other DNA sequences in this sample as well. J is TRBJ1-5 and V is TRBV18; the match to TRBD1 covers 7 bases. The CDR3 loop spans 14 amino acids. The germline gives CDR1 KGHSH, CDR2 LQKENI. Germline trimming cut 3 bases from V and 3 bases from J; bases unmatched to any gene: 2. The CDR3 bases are TGTGCCAGCTCACCGGACAGGTACAATCAGCCCCAGCATTTT. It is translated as CASSPDRYNQPQHF.

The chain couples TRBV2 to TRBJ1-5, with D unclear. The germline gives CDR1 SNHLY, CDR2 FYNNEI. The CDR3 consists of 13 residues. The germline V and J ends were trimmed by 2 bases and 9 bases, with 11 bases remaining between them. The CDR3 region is CASSESIGGPQHF. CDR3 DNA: TGTGCCAGCAGTGAATCTATAGGCGGGCCCCAGCATTTT.

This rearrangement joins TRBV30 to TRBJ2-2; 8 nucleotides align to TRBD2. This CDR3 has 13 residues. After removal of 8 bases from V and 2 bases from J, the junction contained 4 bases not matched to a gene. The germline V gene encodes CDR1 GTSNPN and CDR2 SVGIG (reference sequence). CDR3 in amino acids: CARSGVNTGELFF. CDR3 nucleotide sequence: TGTGCCCGTAGCGGGGTCAACACCGGGGAGCTGTTTTTT.

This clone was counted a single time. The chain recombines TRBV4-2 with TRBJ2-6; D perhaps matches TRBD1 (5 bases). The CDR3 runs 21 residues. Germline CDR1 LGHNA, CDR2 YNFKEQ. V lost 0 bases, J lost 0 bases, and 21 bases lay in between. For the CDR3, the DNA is TGTGCCAGCAGCCAAGATCGCAGGGCCCCCCGAGATAACTCTGGGGCCAACGTCCTGACTTTC. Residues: CASSQDRRAPRDNSGANVLTF.

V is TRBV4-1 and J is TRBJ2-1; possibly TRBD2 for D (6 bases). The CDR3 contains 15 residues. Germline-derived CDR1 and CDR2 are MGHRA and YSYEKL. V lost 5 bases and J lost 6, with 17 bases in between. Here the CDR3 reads CASSTTGVPGNEQFF. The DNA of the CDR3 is TGCGCCAGCAGCACAACGGGAGTACCGGGCAATGAGCAGTTCTTC.

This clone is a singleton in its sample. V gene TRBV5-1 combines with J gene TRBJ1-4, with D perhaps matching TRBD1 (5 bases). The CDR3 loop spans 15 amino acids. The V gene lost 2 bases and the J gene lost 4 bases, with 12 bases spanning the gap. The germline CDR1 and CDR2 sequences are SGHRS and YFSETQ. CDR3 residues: CASSFGAGDNEKLFF. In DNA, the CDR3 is TGCGCCAGCAGCTTCGGGGCGGGGGATAATGAAAAACTGTTTTTT.

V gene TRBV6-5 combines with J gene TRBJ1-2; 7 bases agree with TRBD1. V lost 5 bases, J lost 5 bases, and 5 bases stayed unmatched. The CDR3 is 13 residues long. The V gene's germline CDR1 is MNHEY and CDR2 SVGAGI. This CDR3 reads CASSPSGQYGYTF. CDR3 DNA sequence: TGTGCCAGCAGTCCTTCGGGACAGTATGGCTACACCTTC.

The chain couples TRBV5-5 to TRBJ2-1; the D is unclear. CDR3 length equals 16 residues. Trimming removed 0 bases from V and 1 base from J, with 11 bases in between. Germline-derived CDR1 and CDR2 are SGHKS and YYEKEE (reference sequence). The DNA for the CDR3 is TGTGCCAGCAGCTTGGTGTCTTTGGGGTCCTACAATGAGCAGTTCTTC. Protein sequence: CASSLVSLGSYNEQFF.

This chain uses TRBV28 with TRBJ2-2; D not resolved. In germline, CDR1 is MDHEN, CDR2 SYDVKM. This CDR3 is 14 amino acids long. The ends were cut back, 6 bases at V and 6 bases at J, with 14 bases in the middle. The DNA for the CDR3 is TGTGCCAGCAGCGTACCAAAGATATCCGGGGAGCTGTTTTTT. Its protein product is CASSVPKISGELFF.

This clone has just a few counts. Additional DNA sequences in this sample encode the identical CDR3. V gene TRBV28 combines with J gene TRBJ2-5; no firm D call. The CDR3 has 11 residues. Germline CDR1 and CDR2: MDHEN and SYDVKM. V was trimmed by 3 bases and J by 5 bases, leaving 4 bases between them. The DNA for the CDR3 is TGTGCCAGCAGTTTGGGGGAGACCCAGTACTTC. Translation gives CASSLGETQYF.

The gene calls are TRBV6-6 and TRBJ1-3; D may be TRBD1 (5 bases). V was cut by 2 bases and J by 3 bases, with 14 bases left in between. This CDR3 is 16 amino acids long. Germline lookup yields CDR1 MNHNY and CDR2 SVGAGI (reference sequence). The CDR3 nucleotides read TGTGCCAGCAGTTACAGTGGCAGGGTGGGTGGAAACACCATATATTTT. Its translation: CASSYSGRVGGNTIYF.

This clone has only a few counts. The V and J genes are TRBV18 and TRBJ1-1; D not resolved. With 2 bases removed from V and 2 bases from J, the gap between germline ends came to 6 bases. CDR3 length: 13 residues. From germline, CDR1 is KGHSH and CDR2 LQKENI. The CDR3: CASSPGINTEAFF. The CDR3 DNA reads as TGTGCCAGCTCACCAGGGATCAACACTGAAGCTTTCTTT.

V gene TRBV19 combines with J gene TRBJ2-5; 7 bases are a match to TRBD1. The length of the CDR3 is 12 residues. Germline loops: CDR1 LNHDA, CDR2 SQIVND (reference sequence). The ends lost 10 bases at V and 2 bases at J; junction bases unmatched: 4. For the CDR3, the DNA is TGTGCCACTAGGGACAGACAAGAGACCCAGTACTTC. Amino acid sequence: CATRDRQETQYF.

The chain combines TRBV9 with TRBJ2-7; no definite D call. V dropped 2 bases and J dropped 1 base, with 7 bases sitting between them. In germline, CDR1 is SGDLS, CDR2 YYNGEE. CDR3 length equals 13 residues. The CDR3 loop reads CASSVTASYEQYF. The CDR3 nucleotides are TGTGCCAGCAGCGTCACTGCATCCTACGAGCAGTACTTC.

CDR3 residues: CASSLRGGSYGYTF. CDR3 DNA sequence: TGTGCCAGCAGCCTCCGTGGGGGATCCTATGGCTACACCTTC. The chain has TRBV28 and TRBJ1-2; perhaps TRBD1 as D (5 bases). The CDR3 has 14 residues. Germline V lookup: CDR1 MDHEN, CDR2 SYDVKM. V dropped 6 bases and J dropped 4 bases, with 15 bases sitting between them.